This entry is about one T cell receptor beta chain. Some clones are missing from TCRdb's copy, which holds only in-frame ones; the method was immunoSEQ multiplex PCR. The sample holds approximately 58,000 clones, about 88% seen once. These data are taken from a study of OX40 agonist ivuxolimab in advanced cancers. There are 17 residues in the CDR3. V was clipped by 2 bases and J by 5 bases; unmatched bases: 9. Germline lookup yields CDR1 SGHTA and CDR2 FQGTGA. The TCR was taken from an adult with an advanced solid tumor such as melanoma, head and neck, liver or kidney cancer. The V and J genes are TRBV7-3 and TRBJ2-1, with 10 bases matching TRBD2. The material sequenced was CD4+ or CD8+ T cells sorted from blood, taken in a trial of the OX40 agonist ivuxolimab. The CDR3 nucleotides read TGTGCCAGCAGCTTACGGGTGGGACTAGCGAGCAACAATGAGCAGTTCTTC. Its translation is CASSLRVGLASNNEQFF.